The 32 T cell receptor beta chains listed next were all sequenced from one sample in a study of shared clonotypes between healthy human individuals (dated by TCRdb to about 2020). The library relied on the immunoSEQ multiplex PCR assay. The immuneACCESS repertoire file appears here via TCRdb, limited to in-frame rearrangements. These files lack a portion of the clones; in checked studies, under half of the deficit traces to unresolved V genes, and the cause of the others is not known. This sample holds millions of clones; just over 90% were observed only once. The ten top clones hold 0.14% of the sample. Sample: naive CD4+ T cells sorted from blood. The cell subset or site label for this specimen denotes: CD45RA+ positively selected. These receptors were taken from a man aged 18 to 29 in good health.

This clone has a single count. This CDR3 is CASSSLAGEVGEQYF. CDR3 sequence (DNA): TGTGCCAGCAGCTCATTAGCGGGAGAAGTGGGAGAGCAGTACTTC. The chain carries TRBV11-2 and TRBJ2-7; 9 bases are a match to TRBD2. V was pared by 4 bases and J by 7 bases, with 11 bases of the junction left unmatched. The length of the CDR3 is 15 residues. Germline V gene data show CDR1 as SGHAT and CDR2 as FQNNGV.

The gene calls are TRBV19 and TRBJ2-4; perhaps TRBD1 as D (6 bases). The germline V gene encodes CDR1 LNHDA and CDR2 SQIVND (reference sequence). This CDR3 has 15 amino acids. The V gene lost 5 bases and the J gene lost 12 bases, with 23 bases spanning the gap. In DNA, the CDR3 is TGTGCCAGTAGTCCGGGTCCTCAGGGGCGGGCGGGTCAGTACTTC. Translating gives CASSPGPQGRAGQYF. Supplemented by reference TRBV19 and TRBJ2-4, the full variable domain reads DGGITQSPKYLFRKEGQNVTLSCEQNLNHDAMYWYRQDPGQGLRLIYYSQIVNDFQKGDIAEGYSVSREKKESFPLTVTSAQKNPTAFYLCASSPGPQGRAGQYFGAGTRLSVL.

J is TRBJ2-7 and V is TRBV7-2; the D is unclear. The CDR3 runs to 17 residues. V was trimmed by 1 base and J by 0 bases, leaving 16 bases between them. Germline V gene data show CDR1 as SGHTA and CDR2 as FQGNSA. The CDR3 bases are TGTGCCAGCAGCTTAGGCCCCTGGGGTCTGAGCTCCTACGAGCAGTACTTC. It encodes CASSLGPWGLSSYEQYF.

This clone was recorded only once. The chain combines TRBV6-1 with TRBJ2-7; D is ambiguous. The CDR3 is made up of 11 amino acids. Germline V CDR1 and CDR2: MNHNS, SASEGT. Deletions cut 4 bases from V and 5 bases from J, with 6 bases between. DNA of the CDR3: TGTGCCAGCAGTGTGGAGAACGAGCAGTACTTC. It is translated as CASSVENEQYF.

This rearrangement joins TRBV9 to TRBJ1-1, with 7 bases aligning to TRBD1. There are 15 residues in the CDR3. CDR1 SGDLS and CDR2 YYNGEE come from the germline V gene. Losses at the gene ends were 0 bases for V and 0 bases for J; bases not matched to a gene: 2. The CDR3 nucleotides are TGTGCCAGCAGCGTAGGGGGACAGATGAACACTGAAGCTTTCTTT. Amino acid sequence: CASSVGGQMNTEAFF.

Concerning this clone: A junction end diverges from the germline sequence, so it may reflect a read error. The CDR3 is CASSSPSGRTDLKF. CDR3 coding DNA: TGTGCCAGCAGCTCTCCATCGGGACGGACCGATTTAAAGTTC. This sequence joins TRBV11-2 and TRBJ2-7, with D perhaps being TRBD1 or TRBD2 (5 bases each). The CDR3 has 14 amino acids. Germline V gene data show CDR1 as SGHAT and CDR2 as FQNNGV.

This sequence joins TRBV29-1 and TRBJ2-1; 7 bases are a match to TRBD1. CDR3 length: 14 amino acids. V gave up 1 base and J gave up 8 bases; unmatched junction bases: 8. Germline V CDR1 and CDR2: SQVTM, ANQGSEA. Here the CDR3 DNA reads TGCAGCGTTGAAGTAGGATTACAGGGGCATGAGCAGTTCTTC. Protein product: CSVEVGLQGHEQFF.

In the case of this clone: This sample also contains other DNA sequences that code for the same CDR3. J is TRBJ2-5 and V is TRBV5-1; TRBD1 matches 8 bases. CDR1 and CDR2 (germline): SGHRS, YFSETQ. Unmatched junction bases numbered 6, after V lost 3 bases and J lost 5 bases. The CDR3 loop spans 14 amino acids. CDR3 sequence (DNA): TGCGCCAGCAGCTCTGGACAGGGCCTGGAGACCCAGTACTTC. It specifies CASSSGQGLETQYF.

This clone was observed once. V is TRBV2 and J is TRBJ1-4; 8 nucleotides agree with TRBD1. This CDR3 region has 11 residues. V shed 5 bases, J shed 13 bases, and the junction held 3 bases outside the gene matches. Germline values: CDR1 SNHLY, CDR2 FYNNEI. CDR3 in DNA: TGTGCCAGCAGTAGACAGGGGAGACTGTTTTTT. Amino acid sequence: CASSRQGRLFF.

This clone appeared once. The chain is built from TRBV6-6 and TRBJ1-3; D uncertain. The CDR3 runs to 11 residues. Germline CDR1 is MNHNY and CDR2 is SVGAGI (reference sequence). Trimming left V 7 bases short and J 4 bases short, with 5 bases between. In nucleotides, the CDR3 is TGTGCCAGCAATCTGGGAAACACCATATATTTT. This encodes CASNLGNTIYF.

The table lists this clone with a few counts. The V gene is TRBV18, the J gene TRBJ1-4, with D possibly being TRBD1 (5 bases). Trimming stripped 4 bases from V and 7 bases from J, with 10 bases between. CDR1 and CDR2 from the germline V gene are KGHSH and LQKENI. The CDR3 contains 13 residues. The CDR3 here is CASSLGGSEKLFF. As DNA, the CDR3 is TGTGCCAGCTCACTTGGGGGGAGTGAAAAACTGTTTTTT.

The CDR3 DNA follows: TGTGCCAGCAGCGTGGGACTAGCAGCCTACAATGAGCAGTTCTTC. Protein product: CASSVGLAAYNEQFF. This sequence joins TRBV11-3 and TRBJ2-1; 9 nucleotides agree with TRBD2. V lost 5 bases and J lost 2; bases outside the gene matches: 4. Germline-derived CDR1 and CDR2 are SGHNT and YENEEA. CDR3 length: 15 amino acids.

V usage is TRBV5-3 and J usage is TRBJ2-2; no clear D gene. TRBV5-3 is marked as an open reading frame, function uncertain. CDR3 length: 14 residues. The ends were cut back, 0 bases at V and 5 bases at J, with 8 bases in the middle. The CDR3 bases are TGTGCCAGAAGCTTGGCGGGTGTTACCGGGGAGCTGTTTTTT. This codes for CARSLAGVTGELFF.

V is TRBV29-1 and J is TRBJ2-4, with a weak D call TRBD1 (5 bases). This CDR3 has 12 amino acids. CDR1 is SQVTM, CDR2 ANQGSEA, per germline. The V end was cut by 1 base, the J end by 7 bases, with 8 bases between. CDR3 residues: CSVEAGYNIQYF. CDR3 coding DNA: TGCAGCGTTGAAGCAGGGTACAACATTCAGTACTTC.

The CDR3 DNA reads TGTGCCAGCAGCCTATTTCCTCACAGACTGAGCTCCTACAATGAGCAGTTCTTC. It translates to CASSLFPHRLSSYNEQFF. The chain recombines TRBV7-9 with TRBJ2-1; D remains ambiguous. Looked up from germline, CDR1 is SEHNR and CDR2 is FQNEAQ (reference sequence). V was cut by 5 bases and J by 0 bases, with 20 bases left in between. The CDR3 covers 18 residues.

The chain recombines TRBV10-3 with TRBJ2-3; D is unclear. The V and J ends lost 11 bases and 1 base respectively, with 13 bases between them. CDR1 and CDR2 (germline): ENHRY, SYGVKD. This CDR3 spans 13 amino acids. The CDR3: CAVGVQGTDTQYF. As DNA, the CDR3 is TGTGCCGTCGGAGTGCAGGGCACAGATACGCAGTATTTT.

Note on this clone: Other DNA sequences in this specimen translate into the identical CDR3. CDR3 protein: CASSPGLQETQYF. CDR3 in DNA: TGCGCCAGCAGCCCGGGACTCCAAGAGACCCAGTACTTC. V and J are TRBV5-1 and TRBJ2-5, with a weak D call TRBD2 (6 bases). Germline V CDR1 and CDR2: SGHRS, YFSETQ. V shed 4 bases and J shed 1 base, with 8 bases lying between them. This CDR3 is 13 amino acids long. Complete variable domain (other parts from reference TRBV5-1 and TRBJ2-5): KAGVTQTPRYLIKTRGQQVTLSCSPISGHRSVSWYQQTPGQGLQFLFEYFSETQRNKGNFPGRFSGRQFSNSRSEMNVSTLELGDSALYLCASSPGLQETQYFGPGTRLLVL.

Concerning this clone: Different DNA sequences within this sample yield the same CDR3. The rearrangement joins TRBV2 to TRBJ2-3, with 13 bases that match TRBD2. J lost 3 bases, V lost 1 base, and 1 base had no gene match. Germline CDR1 and CDR2: SNHLY and FYNNEI. CDR3 length: 16 residues. CDR3 DNA: TGTGCCAGCAGTGAAGAACTAGCGGGGGGGACAGATACGCAGTATTTT. This gives the protein CASSEELAGGTDTQYF. The full variable domain, in which reference TRBV2 and TRBJ2-3 provide the parts outside the CDR3, is EPEVTQTPSHQVTQMGQEVILRCVPISNHLYFYWYRQILGQKVEFLVSFYNNEISEKSEIFDDQFSVERPDGSNFTLKIRSTKLEDSAMYFCASSEELAGGTDTQYFGPGTRLTVL.

The chain is built from TRBV7-2 and TRBJ2-5; D uncertain. V lost 2 bases and J 5 bases, leaving 12 bases between the germline ends. The length of the CDR3 is 14 residues. Germline assignment: CDR1 SGHTA and CDR2 FQGNSA. The CDR3 DNA reads TGTGCCAGCAGCTTAAAGGCTGCGCGGGAGACCCAGTACTTC. Translation: CASSLKAARETQYF.

The chain links TRBV27 to TRBJ2-1, with TRBD2 matching 8 bases. This CDR3 region has 14 residues. Trimming at V came to 10 bases and at J to 6 bases, leaving 11 bases not matched to a gene. The germline V gene has CDR1 MNHEY and CDR2 SMNVEV (reference sequence). The CDR3 region is CATFPSGRANEQFF. The CDR3, as DNA: TGTGCCACATTCCCCTCCGGGAGGGCCAATGAGCAGTTCTTC.

This clone was picked up a small number of times. The chain recombines TRBV12-5 with TRBJ1-1; D remains ambiguous. This CDR3 region has 13 residues. Trimming cost V 9 bases and J 2 bases, with 13 bases left between them. Germline CDR1 LGHNT, CDR2 FRNRAP. The CDR3 here is CASPGLINTEAFF. CDR3 coding DNA: TGTGCTAGCCCAGGACTGATAAACACTGAAGCTTTCTTT.

This chain connects TRBV19 to TRBJ2-1, with 10 bases fitting TRBD2. The V segment lost 1 base and the J segment 5 bases; nucleotides outside the gene matches: 5. Germline V CDR1 and CDR2: LNHDA, SQIVND (reference sequence). This CDR3 spans 16 amino acids. CDR3 sequence (DNA): TGTGCCAGTAGTATAGCAGGACTAGCGGTTAACAATGAGCAGTTCTTC. Protein: CASSIAGLAVNNEQFF.

This chain uses TRBV7-2 with TRBJ2-3; no clear D gene. The length of the CDR3 is 12 residues. V gave up 5 bases and J gave up 7 bases, with 10 bases separating them. The V gene's germline CDR1 is SGHTA and CDR2 FQGNSA. Here the CDR3 DNA reads TGTGCCAGCAGCCCCCAGTTACATACGCAGTATTTT. Protein sequence: CASSPQLHTQYF. The full variable domain, completed using reference TRBV7-2 and TRBJ2-3, is GAGVSQSPSNKVTEKGKDVELRCDPISGHTALYWYRQSLGQGLEFLIYFQGNSAPDKSGLPSDRFSAERTGGSVSTLTIQRTQQEDSAVYLCASSPQLHTQYFGPGTRLTVL.

The J gene is TRBJ1-4, the V gene TRBV19, with 7 nucleotides matching TRBD1. The CDR3 is 15 amino acids. V gave up 3 bases and J gave up 7 bases; unmatched junction bases: 8. Germline CDR1 is LNHDA and CDR2 is SQIVND (reference sequence). Written as DNA, the CDR3 is TGTGCCAGTAGTATTTGGGGGGACAGTGTTGAAAAACTGTTTTTT. Translating gives CASSIWGDSVEKLFF.

The CDR3 coding sequence is TGCGCCAGCAGTCCTGAAGGGGTTAGGCGCAATCAGCCCCAGCATTTT. Translation: CASSPEGVRRNQPQHF. This chain uses TRBV4-1 with TRBJ1-5, with D perhaps matching TRBD1 (5 bases). The CDR3 covers 16 residues. With 6 bases removed from V and 2 bases from J, the gap between germline ends came to 17 bases. Germline lookup yields CDR1 MGHRA and CDR2 YSYEKL.

The chain has TRBV29-1 and TRBJ2-2; 9 bases align to TRBD2. Germline CDR1 is SQVTM and CDR2 is ANQGSEA. V dropped 6 bases and J dropped 3; count of bases not matched to a gene: 5. The CDR3 runs 14 residues. CDR3 residues: CSVRLADYTGELFF. Here the CDR3 DNA reads TGCAGCGTCAGACTAGCGGATTACACCGGGGAGCTGTTTTTT.

The chain couples TRBV5-6 to TRBJ2-7, with a tentative D call TRBD1 (7 bases). Trimming pared 1 base from V and 2 bases from J, leaving 13 bases between. CDR3 length: 15 amino acids. CDR1 and CDR2 (germline): SGHDT, YYEEEE. The CDR3 region is CASSLSQGGTYEQYF. The CDR3 DNA follows: TGTGCCAGCAGCTTGAGTCAGGGGGGTACCTACGAGCAGTACTTC. The full variable domain, completed using reference TRBV5-6 and TRBJ2-7, is DAGVTQSPTHLIKTRGQQVTLRCSPKSGHDTVSWYQQALGQGPQFIFQYYEEEERQRGNFPDRFSGHQFPNYSSELNVNALLLGDSALYLCASSLSQGGTYEQYFGPGTRLTVT.

A note on this clone: At the DNA level, this CDR3 is encoded by other sequences in the same sample as well. V and J are TRBV9 and TRBJ1-1, with D possibly TRBD1 on 6 matching bases. The germline CDR1 and CDR2 sequences are SGDLS and YYNGEE. This CDR3 region has 14 residues. Trimming left V 3 bases short and J 2 bases short, with 11 bases between. CDR3 sequence: CASSARTANTEAFF. As DNA, the CDR3 is TGTGCCAGCAGCGCGAGGACAGCAAACACTGAAGCTTTCTTT.

The rearrangement joins TRBV7-9 to TRBJ1-2; unclear D gene. From germline, CDR1 is SEHNR and CDR2 FQNEAQ (reference sequence). V gave up 4 bases and J gave up 3 bases, with 9 bases separating them. CDR3 size: 13 residues. CDR3 loop: CASSSHGYYGYTF. CDR3 bases: TGTGCCAGCAGCTCCCACGGGTACTATGGCTACACCTTC.

The gene calls are TRBV10-3 and TRBJ2-7; the D is unclear. This CDR3 is built from 15 residues. Trimming took 3 bases from V and 0 from J, leaving 12 bases between them. Per the germline V gene, CDR1 is ENHRY and CDR2 is SYGVKD. CDR3 in DNA: TGTGCCATCAGTGACGACCGACGGACCTCCTACGAGCAGTACTTC. Translating gives CAISDDRRTSYEQYF.

This chain connects TRBV2 to TRBJ2-7; 7 positions agree with TRBD1. The CDR3 is 15 amino acids. Germline CDR1 and CDR2: SNHLY and FYNNEI. Trimming removed 6 bases from V and 5 bases from J; junction bases left unmatched: 13. In DNA form, the CDR3 reads TGTGCCAGCAGCCTGGAACAGGGGAGCATCCACGAGCAGTACTTC. Amino acid sequence: CASSLEQGSIHEQYF.

V usage is TRBV19 and J usage is TRBJ2-7; no definite D call. This CDR3 comprises 12 residues. Germline CDR1 is LNHDA and CDR2 is SQIVND (reference sequence). Trimming removed 3 bases from V and 6 bases from J, with 9 bases in between. Here the CDR3 DNA reads TGTGCCAGTAGTATGTCTGAGTCCGAGCAGTACTTC. This sequence encodes CASSMSESEQYF.